These T cell receptor beta chains were read from a single sample in a study of CD8 T cells in Susac syndrome. TCRdb independently ran MiXCR on the immunoSEQ multiplex PCR reads; one entry per CDR3 protein. The sample records around 200,000 distinct CDR3 sequences, roughly 94% being singletons. The sample was CD4+ T cells from PBMCs. Receptors originate from a human donor in good health. Each CDR3 is given with its conserved first and last residue. Fields, in order: V gene, clone size, D gene, J gene, CDR3 protein, CDR3 DNA. D genes are given only for firm matches. Rows may omit the clone size; those that give it use once, few, many or a size class.

>TRBV20-1|-|-|TRBJ2-5
CSAQGPQETQYF
TGCAGTGCTCAAGGGCCTCAAGAGACCCAGTACTTC
>TRBV28|-|-|TRBJ2-1
CASNSQDEQFF
TGTGCCAGCAACTCCCAGGATGAGCAGTTCTTC
>TRBV20-1|-|TRBD1|TRBJ1-2
CSASDRGYGYTF
TGCAGTGCTTCGGACAGGGGCTATGGCTACACCTTC
>TRBV29-1|once|-|TRBJ2-1
CSVGGSGKFGNEQFF
TGCAGCGTTGGAGGATCCGGGAAGTTCGGCAATGAGCAGTTCTTC
>TRBV20-1|-|-|TRBJ1-5
CSARTLDNQPQHF
TGCAGTGCGAGGACACTTGACAATCAGCCCCAGCATTTT
>TRBV5-6|-|-|TRBJ1-5
CASSLSRGVSNQPQHF
TGTGCCAGCAGCTTGTCGCGGGGCGTGAGCAATCAGCCCCAGCATTTT
>TRBV3-1|-|-|TRBJ2-2
CASSQVSGPLERAGELFF
TGTGCCAGCAGCCAAGTGTCGGGACCCCTTGAGCGGGCCGGGGAGCTGTTTTTT
>TRBV15|-|TRBD2|TRBJ2-5
CATAGRALLETQYF
TGTGCCACCGCCGGGAGGGCCCTTCTGGAGACCCAGTACTTC
>TRBV7-9|-|TRBD1|TRBJ2-2
CASSPATGTNTGELFF
TGTGCCAGCAGCCCAGCGACAGGGACGAACACCGGGGAGCTGTTTTTT
>TRBV3-1|-|TRBD2|TRBJ2-3
CASSLLRRGEEDTQYF
TGTGCCAGCAGCCTCCTCAGGCGGGGGGAAGAAGATACGCAGTATTTT
>TRBV4-2|-|-|TRBJ2-2
CASSPRAGTSNTGELFF
TGTGCCAGCAGCCCTAGAGCTGGGACGTCGAACACCGGGGAGCTGTTTTTT
>TRBV5-1|-|-|TRBJ2-3
CASSGPPLADTQYF
TGCGCCAGCAGTGGACCGCCGTTGGCAGATACGCAGTATTTT
>TRBV3-1|once|TRBD1|TRBJ2-7
CASSRPGQVGEEQYF
TGTGCCAGCAGCCGACCGGGACAGGTGGGGGAAGAGCAGTACTTC
>TRBV30|-|TRBD2|TRBJ2-1
CAWTPWRGLPVF
TGTGCCTGGACCCCCTGGCGGGGACTACCAGTTTTC
>TRBV12-3/TRBV12-4|-|-|TRBJ1-2
CASSFGDSNYGYTF
TGTGCCAGCAGTTTCGGCGACTCTAACTATGGCTACACCTTC
>TRBV12-3/TRBV12-4|-|-|TRBJ1-1
CASSLVWNTEAFF
TGTGCCAGCAGTTTGGTCTGGAACACTGAAGCTTTCTTT
>TRBV7-6|-|-|TRBJ2-2
CASQEGPGELFF
TGTGCCAGCCAGGAGGGGCCCGGGGAGCTGTTTTTT
>TRBV19|-|-|TRBJ1-5
CASRRTGGEWSNQPQHF
TGTGCCAGTAGGCGAACGGGGGGGGAGTGGAGCAATCAGCCCCAGCATTTT
>TRBV20-1|-|-|TRBJ2-7
CSAGRDITYEQYF
TGCAGTGCTGGCCGGGACATCACATACGAGCAGTACTTC
>TRBV20-1|-|-|TRBJ1-1
CSAIGGRLNTEAFF
TGCAGTGCTATCGGGGGCCGTTTAAACACTGAAGCTTTCTTT
>TRBV7-9|-|TRBD1|TRBJ1-2
CASTDRGQNYGYTF
TGTGCCAGCACCGACAGGGGGCAGAACTATGGCTACACCTTC
>TRBV29-1|-|-|TRBJ1-4
CSVGAGKEKLFF
TGCAGCGTTGGGGCAGGGAAAGAAAAACTGTTTTTT
>TRBV15|-|-|TRBJ1-2
CATSRLYGTAYGYTF
TGTGCCACCAGCAGACTTTACGGGACGGCATATGGCTACACCTTC
>TRBV9|-|-|TRBJ2-1
CASSVAASPRQSEQFF
TGTGCCAGCAGCGTAGCTGCTAGTCCCCGTCAGAGTGAGCAGTTCTTC
>TRBV7-9|-|TRBD1|TRBJ1-2
CASSPGWQGGVQDGYTF
TGTGCCAGCAGCCCCGGTTGGCAGGGGGGGGTCCAAGATGGCTACACCTTC
>TRBV20-1|-|TRBD2|TRBJ2-5
CSANPLGTSYETQYF
TGCAGTGCTAACCCGCTCGGGACTAGCTATGAGACCCAGTACTTC
>TRBV20-1|-|-|TRBJ1-2
CSAPPGADYGYTF
TGCAGTGCTCCTCCAGGGGCTGACTATGGCTACACCTTC
>TRBV4-1|-|TRBD2|TRBJ2-3
CASSPLLRTSGRTDTQYF
TGCGCCAGCAGCCCCCTTCTCAGGACTAGCGGTAGGACAGATACGCAGTATTTT
>TRBV6-2/TRBV6-3|-|TRBD1|TRBJ2-1
CAIVAGQGDEQFF
TGTGCCATTGTAGCGGGACAGGGGGATGAGCAGTTCTTC
>TRBV5-4|-|-|TRBJ2-5
CASSGPTGPMGETQYF
TGTGCCAGCAGCGGACCCACAGGGCCCATGGGGGAGACCCAGTACTTC
>TRBV5-1|-|-|TRBJ2-7
CASSPPGRGYEQYF
TGCGCCAGCAGCCCCCCGGGCAGGGGCTACGAGCAGTACTTC
>TRBV20-1|-|-|TRBJ2-3
CSAARGGRGTDTQYF
TGCAGTGCCGCCCGTGGGGGGCGCGGCACAGATACGCAGTATTTT
>TRBV9|-|-|TRBJ2-5
CASSAGRQETQYF
TGTGCCAGCAGCGCGGGACGACAAGAGACCCAGTACTTC
>TRBV18|once|-|TRBJ2-1
CASSPRSGPNNEQFF
TGTGCCAGCTCACCACGGTCAGGCCCTAACAATGAGCAGTTCTTC
>TRBV9|-|-|TRBJ1-1
CASSVFGEDTEAFF
TGTGCCAGCAGCGTATTCGGGGAAGACACTGAAGCTTTCTTT
>TRBV20-1|once|TRBD2|TRBJ2-1
CSMRLAGTDEQFF
TGCAGCATGCGACTAGCGGGAACGGATGAGCAGTTCTTC
>TRBV19|-|-|TRBJ1-2
CASSIRAGYGYTF
TGTGCCAGTAGTATCAGGGCGGGCTATGGCTACACCTTC
>TRBV7-2|-|TRBD2|TRBJ2-1
CASSYSGLANEQFF
TGTGCCAGCAGCTATTCGGGACTAGCAAATGAGCAGTTCTTC
>TRBV19|once|-|TRBJ2-5
CASAQGGEETQYF
TGTGCCAGTGCGCAGGGCGGTGAAGAGACCCAGTACTTC
>TRBV4-3|once|-|TRBJ2-1
CASSQRNKNNEQFF
TGCGCCAGCAGCCAAAGGAACAAGAACAATGAGCAGTTCTTC
>TRBV29-1|-|-|TRBJ2-7
CSARTRYEQYF
TGCAGCGCCCGAACGAGATACGAGCAGTACTTC
>TRBV7-8|-|-|TRBJ1-2
CASTGLIGGYTF
TGTGCCAGCACGGGCCTGATTGGTGGCTACACCTTC
>TRBV29-1|-|-|TRBJ2-3
CSVAIGQSGADTQYF
TGCAGCGTTGCAATAGGGCAAAGCGGTGCGGATACGCAGTATTTT
>TRBV3-1|-|TRBD1|TRBJ1-2
CASSQADRVGYGYTF
TGTGCCAGCAGCCAAGCCGACAGGGTTGGGTATGGCTACACCTTC
>TRBV18|-|TRBD2|TRBJ2-3
CASSPGLAGAGTDTQYF
TGTGCCAGCTCACCAGGACTAGCGGGAGCTGGCACAGATACGCAGTATTTT
>TRBV5-1|-|-|TRBJ2-2
CASSLDPWRDRNTGELFF
TGCGCCAGCAGCTTGGACCCTTGGCGGGACCGAAACACCGGGGAGCTGTTTTTT
>TRBV3-1|-|-|TRBJ2-1
CASSHPWGSHEQFF
TGTGCCAGCAGCCACCCTTGGGGTTCCCATGAGCAGTTCTTC
>TRBV29-1|-|TRBD2|TRBJ2-1
CSVVSGLAGGDEQFF
TGCAGCGTTGTTAGCGGACTAGCGGGAGGGGATGAGCAGTTCTTC
>TRBV15|-|TRBD2|TRBJ2-5
CATSSREETQYF
TGTGCCACCTCTTCGCGGGAGGAGACCCAGTACTTC
>TRBV10-1|once|TRBD2|TRBJ2-1
CASSKSLAGGSNEQFF
TGCGCCAGCAGCAAGTCCCTAGCGGGGGGAAGCAATGAGCAGTTCTTC
>TRBV3-1|-|-|TRBJ1-6
CASRPSDRHNSPLHF
TGTGCCAGCAGGCCATCCGACAGACATAATTCACCCCTCCACTTT